The 24 T cell receptor beta chains given below trace back to one sample, sequenced in a study of blood T cell repertoires in COVID-19. The table came from immunoSEQ multiplex PCR; TCRdb's copy has only in-frame clones and leaves some out. In the table there are under 300,000 clones, approximately 90% of which are singletons. What was sequenced was PBMCs or T cells enriched from blood (not recorded which). These receptors came from a woman in her thirties or forties with acute COVID-19.

The chain carries TRBV3-1 (or the pseudogene TRBV3-2) and TRBJ2-1; weak D call: TRBD1 (6 bases). CDR1 and CDR2 (germline): LGHDT, YNNKEL (reference sequence). The CDR3 extends over 12 amino acids. V lost 2 bases, J lost 8 bases, and 7 bases lay in between. The CDR3 spells CASSQQGHEQFF. Written as DNA, the CDR3 is TGTGCCAGCAGCCAACAGGGGCATGAGCAGTTCTTC.

The sample holds one count of this clone. V gene TRBV24-1 combines with J gene TRBJ1-2; D is undetermined. Germline V lookup: CDR1 KGHDR, CDR2 SFDVKD. Between the trimmed V and J ends, which lost 4 bases and 3 bases, there was a span of 20 bases. CDR3 length equals 17 residues. The CDR3 nucleotides are TGTGCCACCAGTGAGTTGACCCCGGGAGGGAAGCACTATGGCTACACCTTC. It is translated as CATSELTPGGKHYGYTF.

This clone was observed once. The chain carries TRBV2 and TRBJ1-6, with unresolved D. This CDR3 has 12 amino acids. The germline CDR1 and CDR2 sequences are SNHLY and FYNNEI. V was trimmed by 6 bases and J by 5 bases, leaving 5 bases between them. CDR3 amino acids: CASRADNSPLHF. CDR3 bases: TGTGCCAGCAGGGCAGATAATTCACCCCTCCACTTT.

This clone has just a few counts. V gene TRBV6-5 combines with J gene TRBJ1-1, with D possibly matching TRBD1 (5 bases). The CDR3 has 13 residues. V dropped 0 bases and J dropped 5 bases, with 7 bases sitting between them. Germline V gives CDR1 MNHEY, CDR2 SVGAGI. DNA for the CDR3: TGTGCCAGCAGTTACTCGAAGGGGACTGAAGCTTTCTTT. It yields the protein CASSYSKGTEAFF.

The chain has TRBV11-3 and TRBJ2-5; 8 bases fit TRBD2. This CDR3 contains 17 residues. The germline V gene has CDR1 SGHNT and CDR2 YENEEA. V gave up 5 bases and J gave up 2 bases; unmatched junction bases: 13. The chain's CDR3 is CASSPRVSGRGQETQYF. The CDR3 nucleotides are TGTGCCAGCAGCCCCCGTGTGAGCGGGAGAGGGCAAGAGACCCAGTACTTC. The full variable domain, completed using reference TRBV11-3 and TRBJ2-5, is EAGVVQSPRYKIIEKKQPVAFWCNPISGHNTLYWYLQNLGQGPELLIRYENEEAVDDSQLPKDRFSAERLKGVDSTLKIQPAELGDSAVYLCASSPRVSGRGQETQYFGPGTRLLVL.

This sequence joins TRBV30 and TRBJ1-2, with D hard to call. V lost 6 bases to trimming and J lost 7 bases, with 9 bases between them. The CDR3 runs to 10 residues. Germline-derived CDR1 and CDR2 are GTSNPN and SVGIG (reference sequence). CDR3 DNA: TGTGCCTGCTGTTCCCTTGGCTACACCTTC. Translating gives CACCSLGYTF.

This chain links TRBV2 with TRBJ2-7; D is perhaps TRBD1 (6 bases). Germline CDR1 and CDR2: SNHLY and FYNNEI. V was clipped by 10 bases and J by 2 bases, with 12 bases between them. CDR3 length: 12 residues. The CDR3 protein is CATGQLPYEQYF. DNA of the CDR3: TGTGCCACCGGACAGCTACCCTACGAGCAGTACTTC.

The chain is built from TRBV25-1 and TRBJ2-3; 8 bases are a match to TRBD2. CDR1 and CDR2 from the germline V gene are MGHDK and SYGVNS. V shed 3 bases, J shed 4 bases, and the junction held 12 bases outside the gene matches. CDR3 length: 17 amino acids. This CDR3 reads CASSEKAGVSGADTQYF. CDR3 nucleotides: TGTGCCAGCAGTGAGAAAGCGGGAGTATCTGGCGCAGATACGCAGTATTTT.

V is TRBV9 and J is TRBJ2-5; 10 positions agree with TRBD2. The germline V gene encodes CDR1 SGDLS and CDR2 YYNGEE. The CDR3 is 17 residues long. After removal of 0 bases from V and 3 bases from J, the junction contained 8 bases not matched to a gene. CDR3 coding DNA: TGTGCCAGCAGCGTAGGCACGAGGCTAGCGGGAGAAGAGACCCAGTACTTC. It is translated as CASSVGTRLAGEETQYF.

This clone has a count of ten or more. The chain is built from TRBV6-2 or TRBV6-3 and TRBJ1-2, with TRBD1 as a possible D gene (6 bases). Germline V gene data show CDR1 as MNHEY and CDR2 as SVGEGT. Between the trimmed V and J ends, which lost 5 bases and 0 bases, there was a span of 10 bases. This CDR3 is 14 amino acids long. This chain's CDR3 is CASSGTGSNYGYTF. The CDR3 DNA is TGTGCCAGCAGTGGTACAGGGTCTAACTATGGCTACACCTTC.

In its sample, this clone was seen once. V gene TRBV6-5 combines with J gene TRBJ1-5; 10 positions agree with TRBD1. Looked up from germline, CDR1 is MNHEY and CDR2 is SVGAGI. The CDR3 is made up of 14 amino acids. Trimming cost V 7 bases and J 7 bases; bases outside gene matches: 7. CDR3 bases: TGTGCCAGCATGGGCGGGACAGGGGACCAGCCCCAGCATTTT. Protein sequence: CASMGGTGDQPQHF.

The CDR3 loop reads CASRIQGARVAFF. For the CDR3, the DNA is TGTGCCAGCAGGATACAGGGGGCGAGAGTGGCTTTCTTT. The chain couples TRBV5-6 to TRBJ1-1; TRBD1 matches 9 bases. The CDR3 length is 13 residues. Losses at the gene ends were 5 bases for V and 11 bases for J; bases not matched to a gene: 10. Germline V gives CDR1 SGHDT, CDR2 YYEEEE. Variable domain in full (rest from reference TRBV5-6 and TRBJ1-1): DAGVTQSPTHLIKTRGQQVTLRCSPKSGHDTVSWYQQALGQGPQFIFQYYEEEERQRGNFPDRFSGHQFPNYSSELNVNALLLGDSALYLCASRIQGARVAFFGQGTRLTVV.

The V and J genes are TRBV24-1 and TRBJ2-2; 7 positions agree with TRBD1. The germline V gene encodes CDR1 KGHDR and CDR2 SFDVKD. The V segment lost 7 bases and the J segment 5 bases; nucleotides outside the gene matches: 3. The CDR3 is made up of 13 amino acids. The CDR3 here is CATRQGSTGELFF. DNA of the CDR3: TGTGCCACCAGACAGGGGAGTACCGGGGAGCTGTTTTTT.

The CDR3 sequence is CASSESEGNIQYF. The CDR3 DNA is TGTGCCAGCAGTGAATCGGAGGGGAACATTCAGTACTTC. The chain employs TRBV6-1 and TRBJ2-4; possibly TRBD2 for D (6 bases). Germline loops: CDR1 MNHNS, CDR2 SASEGT. V gave up 2 bases and J gave up 7 bases, with 9 bases separating them. This CDR3 has 13 residues.

The chain joins TRBV18 to TRBJ1-1; D is possibly TRBD1 (5 bases). V dropped 6 bases and J dropped 1 base, with 12 bases sitting between them. This CDR3 region has 14 residues. In germline, CDR1 is KGHSH, CDR2 LQKENI. CDR3 residues: CASSAGLRNTEAFF. Here the CDR3 DNA reads TGTGCCAGCTCGGCGGGACTCAGGAACACTGAAGCTTTCTTT.

The sample holds one count of this clone. The V call is TRBV12-3 or TRBV12-4, the J call TRBJ1-1; 7 positions agree with TRBD1. This CDR3 is 11 amino acids long. J gave up 10 bases and V 2 bases, and 1 base lay outside the gene matches. CDR3 protein: CASSLQGGAFF. CDR3 DNA sequence: TGTGCCAGCAGTTTACAGGGGGGAGCTTTCTTT.

J is TRBJ2-1 and V is TRBV19; the D is unclear. The CDR3 runs 13 residues. Germline CDR1 and CDR2: LNHDA and SQIVND (reference sequence). V was cut by 5 bases and J by 6 bases, with 11 bases left in between. CDR3 nucleotide sequence: TGTGCCAGTAGTGCCAGGAACTCCAATGAGCAGTTCTTC. Its protein is CASSARNSNEQFF.

The chain couples TRBV4-3 to TRBJ1-2; 8 bases match TRBD1. The CDR3 consists of 14 residues. Germline V gives CDR1 LGHNA, CDR2 YSLEER. Trimming at V came to 6 bases and at J to 2 bases, leaving 5 bases not matched to a gene. CDR3 sequence (DNA): TGCGCCAGCAGTCCGGACAGGGAGAACTATGGCTACACCTTC. This encodes CASSPDRENYGYTF.

The chain uses TRBV6-1 and TRBJ1-6; D not resolved. The CDR3 runs to 13 residues. Germline assignment: CDR1 MNHNS and CDR2 SASEGT. V gave up 3 bases and J gave up 4 bases, with 4 bases separating them. The CDR3 reads CASSDSYNSPLHF. The CDR3 coding sequence is TGTGCCAGCAGTGACAGTTATAATTCACCCCTCCACTTT.

The chain links TRBV15 to TRBJ1-5, with D possibly matching TRBD1 (6 bases). Germline V gene sequence: CDR1 LNHNV, CDR2 YYDKDF (reference sequence). The V end was cut by 3 bases, the J end by 4 bases, with 16 bases between. The CDR3 covers 16 residues. The CDR3 spells CATSSSQGLRNQPQHF. The CDR3 DNA reads as TGTGCCACCAGCAGTTCGCAGGGGTTACGGAATCAGCCCCAGCATTTT.

This sequence joins TRBV5-1 and TRBJ2-3, with TRBD1 identical over 10 bases. Trimming cost V 3 bases and J 4 bases; bases outside gene matches: 5. CDR3 size: 15 residues. Germline assignment: CDR1 SGHRS and CDR2 YFSETQ. The CDR3 DNA reads TGCGCCAGCAGCTGGGACAGGGGCAGCGCAGATACGCAGTATTTT. Its protein is CASSWDRGSADTQYF.

The CDR3 loop reads CASSLGRERTDTQYF. The CDR3 DNA follows: TGTGCCAGCAGCTTAGGGCGGGAGCGCACAGATACGCAGTATTTT. J is TRBJ2-3 and V is TRBV7-2; 7 bases are shared with TRBD2. The ends lost 1 base at V and 1 base at J; junction bases unmatched: 2. This CDR3 comprises 15 residues. Germline V gives CDR1 SGHTA, CDR2 FQGNSA.

The V call is TRBV30, the J call TRBJ2-1; TRBD2 aligns across 7 bases. V was pared by 3 bases and J by 2 bases, with 10 bases of the junction left unmatched. This CDR3 has 16 amino acids. Germline CDR1 is GTSNPN and CDR2 is SVGIG (reference sequence). CDR3 nucleotides: TGTGCCTGGAGGTGGACGGGGCGGGGGACCTACAATGAGCAGTTCTTC. Its translation: CAWRWTGRGTYNEQFF.

The chain employs TRBV19 and TRBJ2-2, with 8 nucleotides matching TRBD1. The CDR3 covers 16 residues. Trimming took 3 bases from V and 7 from J; bases not matched to a gene: 10. Germline lookup yields CDR1 LNHDA and CDR2 SQIVND (reference sequence). CDR3 sequence: CASSIDRGPSGGELFF. The CDR3 bases are TGTGCCAGTAGTATTGACAGGGGCCCCTCTGGCGGGGAGCTGTTTTTT.